The subject of this entry is one TCR beta chain. No antigen is known for it. V lost 5 bases, J lost 3 bases, and 5 bases stayed unmatched. The CDR3 is 14 amino acids. Germline lookup yields CDR1 MNHEY and CDR2 SMNVEV (reference sequence). This specimen comes from a study of T cell responses to AZD1222 COVID-19 vaccine. Study-wide results and limits: Nearly half of spike-specific TCRs reportedly go after variant regions that carry no mutations. The study identified only six AZD1222 recipients as seropositive at baseline.

This table comes from immunoSEQ multiplex PCR, and its TCRdb copy is limited to in-frame clones, with some not included. The sample lists some 92,000 clones, roughly 89% occurring once. The clonotype was recovered from an adult in good health. The sequenced sample was peripheral blood, obtained on day 0 of MenACWY control vaccination. The V and J genes are TRBV27 and TRBJ2-3, with 7 bases fitting TRBD2. As DNA, the CDR3 is TGTGCCAGCAGTCGGTGGACTAGTACAGATACGCAGTATTTT. It is translated as CASSRWTSTDTQYF.